This TCR beta chain was recorded in a study of OX40 agonist ivuxolimab in advanced cancers. The overall study: Averaging about 60 years in age, with a range of roughly 20 to 90, the cohort was approximately 83% male. Three partial responders included one hepatocellular carcinoma patient and two cutaneous melanoma patients.

The investigators sampled blood at baseline, at cycle 4 day 1, and at cycle 7 day 1. Repertoires were generated with immunoSEQ multiplex PCR, while TCRdb's copy carries only in-frame clones and drops some. The data show some 48,000 clones, with roughly 85% seen just once and roughly 7.9% held by the top ten. The CDR3 has 17 residues. The V gene end was trimmed by 3 bases and the J gene end by 4 bases; junction bases not matched to a gene: 12. Germline CDR1 is SGHTA and CDR2 is FQGNSA. The sample was CD4+ or CD8+ T cells sorted from blood, taken in a trial of the OX40 agonist ivuxolimab. This TCR was recovered from an adult with an advanced solid tumor such as melanoma, head and neck, liver or kidney cancer. V gene TRBV7-2 combines with J gene TRBJ2-1; TRBD2 agrees at 7 bases. CDR3 amino acids: CASSLQGLARGYNEQFF. The CDR3, as DNA: TGTGCCAGCAGCTTGCAAGGCCTAGCGCGGGGGTACAATGAGCAGTTCTTC.